This is a list of T cell receptor beta chains from one sample in a study of blood T cell repertoires in COVID-19. Some clones are missing from TCRdb's copy, which holds only in-frame ones; the method was immunoSEQ multiplex PCR. Among approximately 70,000 clones listed, 79% were seen once. Sequencing was done on a sample of peripheral blood. Receptors originate from a woman over 75 with active or convalescent COVID-19. Both conserved end residues are part of each CDR3. D genes are given only for firm matches. Rows may omit the clone size; those that give it use once, few, many or a size class.

D gene: NA; V gene: TRBV6-5; clone size: NA; J gene: TRBJ1-4; CDR3 DNA: TGTGCCAGCAGTTACACAGGGTTTAATGAAAAACTGTTTTTT; CDR3 protein: CASSYTGFNEKLFF
D gene: NA; V gene: TRBV20-1; clone size: few; J gene: TRBJ1-3; CDR3 DNA: TGCAGTGCTAGTGGGGGCGCATCTGGAAACACCATATATTTT; CDR3 protein: CSASGGASGNTIYF
D gene: TRBD1; V gene: TRBV5-1; clone size: few; J gene: TRBJ1-4; CDR3 DNA: TGCGCCAGCAGCCAGACAGGGGGCGCGGCTAATGAAAAACTGTTTTTT; CDR3 protein: CASSQTGGAANEKLFF
D gene: TRBD2; V gene: TRBV7-9; clone size: few; J gene: TRBJ2-7; CDR3 DNA: TGTGCCAGCAGCCCTAGCGGGAGTGGTCGGGAGCAGTACTTC; CDR3 protein: CASSPSGSGREQYF
D gene: NA; V gene: TRBV6-5; clone size: NA; J gene: TRBJ1-6; CDR3 DNA: TGTGCCAGCAGTTATAGGGGTTCACCCCTCCACTTT; CDR3 protein: CASSYRGSPLHF
D gene: TRBD1; V gene: TRBV5-1; clone size: NA; J gene: TRBJ2-5; CDR3 DNA: TGCGCCAGCAGCTTGTCTGGGACAGGGATGGAGACCCAGTACTTC; CDR3 protein: CASSLSGTGMETQYF
D gene: NA; V gene: TRBV5-5; clone size: NA; J gene: TRBJ2-4; CDR3 DNA: TGTGCCAGCAGCTTCACAATTTGGGACAAGAATTTAGCCAAAAACATTCAGTACTTC; CDR3 protein: CASSFTIWDKNLAKNIQYF
D gene: TRBD2; V gene: TRBV10-3; clone size: few; J gene: TRBJ2-3; CDR3 DNA: TGTGCCATCAGAGCGGGACTAGCGGGTTGGGGAGATACGCAGTATTTT; CDR3 protein: CAIRAGLAGWGDTQYF
D gene: TRBD2; V gene: TRBV5-1; clone size: NA; J gene: TRBJ2-5; CDR3 DNA: TGCGCCAGCAGGAAGCGGGGGACCCTCCTACAAGAGACCCAGTACTTC; CDR3 protein: CASRKRGTLLQETQYF
D gene: TRBD2; V gene: TRBV19; clone size: NA; J gene: TRBJ2-1; CDR3 DNA: TGTGCCAGTACTCTCGGACTAGCGGGCATAGTTGAGCAGTTCTTC; CDR3 protein: CASTLGLAGIVEQFF
D gene: TRBD1; V gene: TRBV7-2; clone size: NA; J gene: TRBJ1-2; CDR3 DNA: TGTGCCAGCAGCTCGGGACAGGGGGTTAACTATGGCTACACCTTC; CDR3 protein: CASSSGQGVNYGYTF
D gene: NA; V gene: TRBV6-2/TRBV6-3; clone size: NA; J gene: TRBJ1-5; CDR3 DNA: TGTGCCAGCAGTTACGTTTTTGGGCAGGGAGGACCTTATAGCAATCAGCCCCAGCATTTT; CDR3 protein: CASSYVFGQGGPYSNQPQHF
D gene: NA; V gene: TRBV18; clone size: NA; J gene: TRBJ2-2; CDR3 DNA: TGTGCCAGCTCACCGATCCGGGAGCGCGGCACCGGGGAGCTGTTTTTT; CDR3 protein: CASSPIRERGTGELFF
D gene: NA; V gene: TRBV12-5; clone size: NA; J gene: TRBJ1-1; CDR3 DNA: TGTGCTAGTGGTTTGACCGCGGGACAAGCTTTCTTT; CDR3 protein: CASGLTAGQAFF
D gene: TRBD2; V gene: TRBV9; clone size: NA; J gene: TRBJ2-3; CDR3 DNA: TGTGCCAGCAGCGGGACTAGCGGGAGGGTATACACAGATACGCAGTATTTT; CDR3 protein: CASSGTSGRVYTDTQYF
D gene: NA; V gene: TRBV19; clone size: few; J gene: TRBJ2-5; CDR3 DNA: TGTGCCAGTAGTATAGGAGGTAGGGAGACCCAGTACTTC; CDR3 protein: CASSIGGRETQYF
D gene: NA; V gene: TRBV5-8; clone size: NA; J gene: TRBJ2-2; CDR3 DNA: TGTGCCAGCAGCCCAGAAAACACCGGGGAGCTGTTTTTT; CDR3 protein: CASSPENTGELFF
D gene: NA; V gene: TRBV12-3/TRBV12-4; clone size: few; J gene: TRBJ1-5; CDR3 DNA: TGTGCCAGCAGCTTTCAGGCCTTAAGGCCCCAGCATTTT; CDR3 protein: CASSFQALRPQHF
D gene: NA; V gene: TRBV18; clone size: NA; J gene: TRBJ1-2; CDR3 DNA: TGTGCCAGCTCACCACAGGGAGGTGAAGGCTACACCTTC; CDR3 protein: CASSPQGGEGYTF
D gene: TRBD2; V gene: TRBV7-2; clone size: NA; J gene: TRBJ2-1; CDR3 DNA: TGTGCCAGCAGTCCGACACAACTAGCGGGTAGGAGTATGGACAATGAGCAGTTCTTC; CDR3 protein: CASSPTQLAGRSMDNEQFF
D gene: NA; V gene: TRBV29-1; clone size: NA; J gene: TRBJ1-1; CDR3 DNA: TGCAGCGTGAGCAGAGACTTGAACACTGAAGCTTTCTTT; CDR3 protein: CSVSRDLNTEAFF
D gene: NA; V gene: TRBV28; clone size: once; J gene: TRBJ2-7; CDR3 DNA: TGTGCCAGCAGTTCCAGAACCGGGACACGGGCCGAGCAGTACTTC; CDR3 protein: CASSSRTGTRAEQYF
D gene: NA; V gene: TRBV7-8; clone size: NA; J gene: TRBJ2-5; CDR3 DNA: TGTGCCAGCAGCCTACCCGGGACTCTAAGAATTAAACAAGAGACCCAGTACTTC; CDR3 protein: CASSLPGTLRIKQETQYF
D gene: NA; V gene: TRBV28; clone size: NA; J gene: TRBJ1-3; CDR3 DNA: TGTGCCAGCAGTTTATGGGGGCCAGGGTACTCTGGAAACACCATATATTTT; CDR3 protein: CASSLWGPGYSGNTIYF
D gene: NA; V gene: TRBV10-1; clone size: once; J gene: TRBJ1-1; CDR3 DNA: TGCGCCAGCAGTCTCCCGGCAGGGCCCACTGAAGCTTTCTTT; CDR3 protein: CASSLPAGPTEAFF
D gene: TRBD2; V gene: TRBV10-2; clone size: NA; J gene: TRBJ2-3; CDR3 DNA: TGCGCCAGCTCTCGGGGTAGCGGGGGTACAGATACGCAGTATTTT; CDR3 protein: CASSRGSGGTDTQYF
D gene: TRBD1; V gene: TRBV2; clone size: few; J gene: TRBJ1-4; CDR3 DNA: TGTGCCACCAAGACAGGGCGGGCTAATGAAAAACTGTTTTTT; CDR3 protein: CATKTGRANEKLFF
D gene: NA; V gene: TRBV11-2; clone size: NA; J gene: TRBJ2-7; CDR3 DNA: TGTGCCAGCAGCTTAGCCCTGGCCGTCCACGAGCAGTACTTC; CDR3 protein: CASSLALAVHEQYF
D gene: NA; V gene: TRBV7-2; clone size: NA; J gene: TRBJ1-1; CDR3 DNA: TGTGCCAGCAGCTCCTCGGGTTTGACTGAAGCTTTCTTT; CDR3 protein: CASSSSGLTEAFF
D gene: NA; V gene: TRBV5-1; clone size: NA; J gene: TRBJ1-4; CDR3 DNA: TGCGCCAGCAGCTTGGCCGGGGGGAGGCAAGCTAATGAAAAACTGTTTTTT; CDR3 protein: CASSLAGGRQANEKLFF
D gene: NA; V gene: TRBV28; clone size: NA; J gene: TRBJ2-3; CDR3 DNA: TGTGCCAGCAGTTTCAGGGTAGACCCCTCGGATACGCAGTATTTT; CDR3 protein: CASSFRVDPSDTQYF
D gene: NA; V gene: TRBV7-2; clone size: NA; J gene: TRBJ1-1; CDR3 DNA: TGTGCCAGCAGCTCTCGACGGTTAGAGGCCACTGAAGCTTTCTTT; CDR3 protein: CASSSRRLEATEAFF
D gene: TRBD2; V gene: TRBV5-1; clone size: NA; J gene: TRBJ2-3; CDR3 DNA: TGCGCCAGCAGAGCGGCGGCGGGGGGGCCGTTAGATACGCAGTATTTT; CDR3 protein: CASRAAAGGPLDTQYF
D gene: NA; V gene: TRBV6-5; clone size: few; J gene: TRBJ1-2; CDR3 DNA: TGTGCCAGCAACGGGTGGACAGCACATGGCTACACCTTC; CDR3 protein: CASNGWTAHGYTF
D gene: TRBD1; V gene: TRBV5-1; clone size: NA; J gene: TRBJ2-7; CDR3 DNA: TGCGCCAGCAGCTTGGGGGACAGGTCTTACGAGCAGTACTTC; CDR3 protein: CASSLGDRSYEQYF
D gene: NA; V gene: TRBV28; clone size: NA; J gene: TRBJ2-7; CDR3 DNA: TGTGCCAGCACTACCTCCGGAGTAGCGGCCTACGAGCAGTACTTC; CDR3 protein: CASTTSGVAAYEQYF
D gene: TRBD1; V gene: TRBV7-2; clone size: NA; J gene: TRBJ1-4; CDR3 DNA: TGTGCCAGCAGCTTAGCCGGGGACAGCGCTAATGAAAAACTGTTTTTT; CDR3 protein: CASSLAGDSANEKLFF
D gene: TRBD1; V gene: TRBV6-5; clone size: NA; J gene: TRBJ2-7; CDR3 DNA: TGTGCCAGCAGTTGGGGGAACAGGGGCCGCTACGAGCAGTACTTC; CDR3 protein: CASSWGNRGRYEQYF
D gene: TRBD1; V gene: TRBV19; clone size: NA; J gene: TRBJ2-7; CDR3 DNA: TGTGCCAGTAGGACGTCCGGGACAGGCTCCTACGAGCAGTACTTC; CDR3 protein: CASRTSGTGSYEQYF
D gene: TRBD2; V gene: TRBV5-1; clone size: NA; J gene: TRBJ2-3; CDR3 DNA: TGCGCCAGCAGCGAAGGGACTAGCGGGGGTTGGGATACGCAGTATTTT; CDR3 protein: CASSEGTSGGWDTQYF
D gene: TRBD1; V gene: TRBV3-1/TRBV3-2; clone size: NA; J gene: TRBJ1-2; CDR3 DNA: TGTGCCAGCAGCCAAACAGCCGGGACAGGGGCTGGGGGCTACACCTTC; CDR3 protein: CASSQTAGTGAGGYTF
D gene: TRBD1; V gene: TRBV7-8; clone size: NA; J gene: TRBJ1-3; CDR3 DNA: TGTGCCAGCAGCCGAGACAGGGGCTCTGGAAACACCATATATTTT; CDR3 protein: CASSRDRGSGNTIYF
D gene: NA; V gene: TRBV7-3; clone size: NA; J gene: TRBJ2-2; CDR3 DNA: TGTGCCAGCAGCCCCCTAAGCAGGGGCGGCGGGGAGCTGTTTTTT; CDR3 protein: CASSPLSRGGGELFF
D gene: NA; V gene: TRBV20-1; clone size: once; J gene: TRBJ1-2; CDR3 DNA: TGCAGCCGTTCGGGTAACTATGGCTACACCTTC; CDR3 protein: CSRSGNYGYTF
D gene: NA; V gene: TRBV11-3; clone size: NA; J gene: TRBJ2-1; CDR3 DNA: TGTGCCAGCAGCTTAGTACGCGGGAACAATGAGCAGTTCTTC; CDR3 protein: CASSLVRGNNEQFF
D gene: NA; V gene: TRBV11-3; clone size: few; J gene: TRBJ2-2; CDR3 DNA: TGTGCCAGCAGCTTAGGCGTCCTGTTCGCCGAGAACACCGGGGAGCTGTTTTTT; CDR3 protein: CASSLGVLFAENTGELFF
D gene: NA; V gene: TRBV7-9; clone size: NA; J gene: TRBJ2-7; CDR3 DNA: TGTGCCAGCAGCTTTCTCTACGAGCAGTACTTC; CDR3 protein: CASSFLYEQYF
D gene: TRBD2; V gene: TRBV7-2; clone size: NA; J gene: TRBJ2-1; CDR3 DNA: TGTGCCAGCAGCTCCAGACTAGCGGAGAGGGTGCAGTTCTTC; CDR3 protein: CASSSRLAERVQFF
D gene: NA; V gene: TRBV29-1; clone size: NA; J gene: TRBJ2-1; CDR3 DNA: TGCAGCGTGGATAGAGCGGAAGAATACAATGAGCAGTTCTTC; CDR3 protein: CSVDRAEEYNEQFF
D gene: NA; V gene: TRBV19; clone size: NA; J gene: TRBJ1-2; CDR3 DNA: TGTGCCAGTAGTATTCGGGGCGGGATTAACTATGGCTACACCTTC; CDR3 protein: CASSIRGGINYGYTF